Sequencing of this T cell receptor beta chain was carried out in a study of CD8 T cells in ankylosing spondylitis. The V end lost 5 bases, the J end lost 9 bases, and 14 bases lay between the germline ends. The CDR3 spans 14 residues. Germline CDR1 and CDR2: SNHLY and FYNNEI. Whole-study findings and limits: Researchers reportedly found disease-linked clones significantly enriched in matched ankylosing spondylitis synovial fluid. Disease-linked clones displayed a CD8+ phenotype and appeared relatively rarely in peripheral blood. It appeared that ankylosing spondylitis blood was characterized by a TCR beta motif of seven or eight highly homologous variants.

A word on this clonotype: Its target is unknown.

Libraries for TCR beta were made by quantitative 5'-RACE with molecular barcodes. TCRdb re-called the 5' RACE reads through MiXCR, storing one row per CDR3 protein. The table lists around 390,000 distinct CDR3 sequences, approximately 20% of them singletons. This chain links TRBV2 with TRBJ1-6; D not certain. Sequences were obtained from blood, either unsorted or a sorted T cell fraction (not recorded which). The receptor comes from a male donor with ankylosing spondylitis. In DNA, the CDR3 is TGTGCCAGCAGTTCCAGCCGGGTCCCTTCACCCCTCCACTTT. Translated, it gives CASSSSRVPSPLHF.